The 28 T cell receptor beta chains reported below all come from one sample, sequenced in a study of T cell responses to AZD1222 COVID-19 vaccine (dated by TCRdb to the early 2020s). In light of the paper, this sample's time point label describes: baseline before first vaccination. Library method: the immunoSEQ multiplex PCR assay. The immuneACCESS repertoire file appears here via TCRdb, limited to in-frame rearrangements. These files lack a portion of the clones; in checked studies, under half of the deficit traces to unresolved V genes, and the cause of the others is not known. This sample lists fewer than 120,000 clones; 87% were detected once. The leading ten clones occupy under 3.5% of the sample. The input for sequencing was peripheral blood, taken on day 0 of AZD1222 vaccination. These receptors were obtained from an adult in good health.

This clone was picked up one time. This chain's CDR3 is CASSLTAAFTGELFF. The DNA of the CDR3 is TGTGCCAGCAGTTTGACAGCCGCCTTCACCGGGGAGCTGTTTTTT. This chain joins TRBV14 and TRBJ2-2, with D perhaps TRBD1 (5 bases). The CDR3 runs 15 residues. CDR1 is SGHDN, CDR2 FVKESK, per germline. The germline V and J ends were trimmed by 6 bases and 4 bases, with 15 bases remaining between them.

The J gene is TRBJ1-2, the V gene TRBV2, with D possibly matching TRBD1 (5 bases). Between the trimmed V and J ends, which lost 1 base and 3 bases, there was a span of 9 bases. Germline CDR1 SNHLY, CDR2 FYNNEI. This CDR3 is built from 14 residues. CDR3 bases: TGTGCCAGCAGTGAAGTTTCGGGACACTATGGCTACACCTTC. Translation: CASSEVSGHYGYTF.

In this sample, this clone turned up once. This chain connects TRBV3-1 (or the pseudogene TRBV3-2) to TRBJ1-1; D remains ambiguous. V lost 2 bases and J lost 4, with 8 bases in between. The CDR3 runs 13 residues. Germline loops: CDR1 LGHDT, CDR2 YNNKEL (reference sequence). This chain's CDR3 is CASSQKSGTEAFF. The DNA of the CDR3 is TGTGCCAGCAGCCAAAAATCAGGCACTGAAGCTTTCTTT.

The rearrangement uses TRBV2 and TRBJ1-2; TRBD1 might be the D (5 bases). The CDR3 has 13 residues. Germline CDR1 and CDR2: SNHLY and FYNNEI. V dropped 2 bases and J dropped 5 bases, with 9 bases sitting between them. Here the CDR3 DNA reads TGTGCCAGCAGTGAATCGGCAGGGTATGGCTACACCTTC. Translation gives CASSESAGYGYTF.

This rearrangement joins TRBV4-2 to TRBJ1-6; no definite D call. This CDR3 region has 16 residues. Per germline, CDR1 LGHNA and CDR2 YNFKEQ. V was pared by 0 bases and J by 7 bases, with 13 bases between. This CDR3 reads CASSQDMGSMNSPLHF. CDR3 in DNA: TGTGCCAGCAGCCAAGATATGGGAAGTATGAATTCACCCCTCCACTTT.

The chain recombines TRBV5-1 with TRBJ2-5, with 11 bases aligning to TRBD1. The CDR3 covers 16 residues. The germline V gene encodes CDR1 SGHRS and CDR2 YFSETQ. J was trimmed by 5 bases and V by 0 bases; bases with no gene match: 6. The CDR3 DNA is TGCGCCAGCAGCTTGGGCGGACAGGGGGCGATGGAGACCCAGTACTTC. As protein: CASSLGGQGAMETQYF.

In DNA, the CDR3 is TGTGCCAGCAGACCGACCGGGACTAGAACCGATGAGCAGTTCTTC. Translating gives CASRPTGTRTDEQFF. This chain joins TRBV6-6 and TRBJ2-1, with 8 bases identical to TRBD2. With 6 bases clipped from V and 8 bases from J, the junction kept 12 bases outside the gene matches. Germline assignment: CDR1 MNHNY and CDR2 SVGAGI (reference sequence). This CDR3 has 15 amino acids.

This clone was picked up a small number of times. J is TRBJ1-5 and V is TRBV7-9, with D hard to call. The V and J ends lost 5 bases and 7 bases respectively, with 15 bases between them. This CDR3 has 14 residues. The germline V gene has CDR1 SEHNR and CDR2 FQNEAQ (reference sequence). The CDR3 DNA sequence: TGTGCCAGCAGCATCGGAGGAGATGGGCAGCCCCAGCATTTT. It yields the protein CASSIGGDGQPQHF.

The CDR3 reads CASSVGQGDTGELFF. The CDR3 nucleotides read TGTGCCAGCAGCGTCGGTCAGGGGGACACCGGGGAGCTGTTTTTT. The chain carries TRBV9 and TRBJ2-2, with 7 bases identical to TRBD1. Germline V gives CDR1 SGDLS, CDR2 YYNGEE. V trimming: 2 bases; J trimming: 3 bases; junction bases outside the gene matches: 4. The CDR3 contains 15 residues.

This rearrangement joins TRBV5-1 to TRBJ1-3; D unresolved. Trimming shortened V by 0 bases and J by 0 bases, and 4 bases separated the two germline ends. The CDR3 length is 14 residues. Germline V gene lookup returns CDR1 SGHRS and CDR2 YFSETQ. For the CDR3, the DNA is TGCGCCAGCAGCTTGGAGGGCTCTGGAAACACCATATATTTT. Its protein product is CASSLEGSGNTIYF.

The V call is TRBV29-1, the J call TRBJ2-7, with D perhaps TRBD1 (6 bases). The ends were cut back, 4 bases at V and 0 bases at J, with 10 bases in the middle. The CDR3 sequence is 13 residues long. Germline V CDR1 and CDR2: SQVTM, ANQGSEA. The DNA of the CDR3 is TGCAGCGTTGCTAGGGACACCTCCTACGAGCAGTACTTC. Translation gives CSVARDTSYEQYF.

Remarks on this clone: The junction departs from germline at one end; a sequencing error may be responsible. The rearrangement joins TRBV6-6 to TRBJ2-7; D may match TRBD1 or TRBD2 (5 bases each). The CDR3 has 12 amino acids. Germline V CDR1 and CDR2: MNHNY, SVGAGI (reference sequence). The CDR3 reads CASSLEGRAGLF. In DNA form, the CDR3 reads TGTGCCAGCAGCCTAGAGGGCAGGGCAGGCCTTTTC.

This chain connects TRBV6-1 to TRBJ1-1; D is uncertain. V shed 2 bases and J shed 5 bases, with 9 bases lying between them. CDR3 length: 13 amino acids. Germline V CDR1 and CDR2: MNHNS, SASEGT. CDR3 loop: CASSEPEPTEAFF. The DNA for the CDR3 is TGTGCCAGCAGTGAACCTGAACCGACTGAAGCTTTCTTT.

The genes are TRBV2 and TRBJ2-1; 9 bases are shared with TRBD2. The CDR3 is 14 residues long. Germline V gene lookup returns CDR1 SNHLY and CDR2 FYNNEI. With V trimmed by 4 bases and J by 6 bases, 4 bases remained unmatched. CDR3 nucleotides: TGTGCCAGCAGTGTCGGCGGGGGGGCCAATGAGCAGTTCTTC. As protein: CASSVGGGANEQFF.

Here the CDR3 DNA reads TGCGCCAGCAGCTTGGGACAGGGGGTGGCCTATGGCTACACCTTC. This gives the protein CASSLGQGVAYGYTF. This sequence joins TRBV5-1 and TRBJ1-2; 9 bases line up with TRBD1. Losses at the gene ends were 0 bases for V and 4 bases for J; bases not matched to a gene: 4. Germline V lookup: CDR1 SGHRS, CDR2 YFSETQ. The CDR3 spans 15 residues. Together with reference TRBV5-1 and TRBJ1-2, the CDR3 gives the full variable domain: KAGVTQTPRYLIKTRGQQVTLSCSPISGHRSVSWYQQTPGQGLQFLFEYFSETQRNKGNFPGRFSGRQFSNSRSEMNVSTLELGDSALYLCASSLGQGVAYGYTFGSGTRLTVV.

This clone has a single count. The gene calls are TRBV28 and TRBJ1-2, with D possibly being TRBD1 (6 bases). The CDR3 covers 13 residues. Trimming took 6 bases from V and 1 from J, leaving 9 bases between them. The germline V gene encodes CDR1 MDHEN and CDR2 SYDVKM. In nucleotides, the CDR3 is TGTGCCAGCAGCCCGGACAGTAACTATGGCTACACCTTC. Translation gives CASSPDSNYGYTF.

The chain links TRBV11-3 to TRBJ1-1; tentative D call: TRBD1 (5 bases). CDR1 and CDR2 (germline): SGHNT, YENEEA. The CDR3 runs 15 residues. Trimming left V 0 bases short and J 0 bases short, with 8 bases between. The CDR3 sequence is CASSLDGRVNTEAFF. The CDR3 DNA sequence: TGTGCCAGCAGCTTAGATGGCAGGGTGAACACTGAAGCTTTCTTT. The variable domain in full, completed from reference TRBV11-3 and TRBJ1-1, reads EAGVVQSPRYKIIEKKQPVAFWCNPISGHNTLYWYLQNLGQGPELLIRYENEEAVDDSQLPKDRFSAERLKGVDSTLKIQPAELGDSAVYLCASSLDGRVNTEAFFGQGTRLTVV.

The chain links TRBV7-2 to TRBJ1-1; D possibly corresponds to TRBD1 (5 bases). Germline CDR1 is SGHTA and CDR2 is FQGNSA. Trimming removed 1 base at V and 4 bases at J, with 13 bases between. The CDR3 is 15 amino acids. The chain's CDR3 is CASSLGGGRGTEAFF. The CDR3 coding sequence is TGTGCCAGCAGCTTAGGGGGGGGAAGGGGCACTGAAGCTTTCTTT. The full variable domain, with the rest looked up from reference TRBV7-2 and TRBJ1-1, is GAGVSQSPSNKVTEKGKDVELRCDPISGHTALYWYRQSLGQGLEFLIYFQGNSAPDKSGLPSDRFSAERTGGSVSTLTIQRTQQEDSAVYLCASSLGGGRGTEAFFGQGTRLTVV.

V usage is TRBV19 and J usage is TRBJ1-1; 10 bases are a match to TRBD1. CDR1 and CDR2 (germline): LNHDA, SQIVND (reference sequence). Unmatched junction bases numbered 3, after V lost 4 bases and J lost 1 base. There are 15 residues in the CDR3. CDR3 sequence (DNA): TGTGCCAGTAGTAAGGGGACAGGGGCGAACACTGAAGCTTTCTTT. Its protein is CASSKGTGANTEAFF.

This chain joins TRBV6-2 or TRBV6-3 and TRBJ1-5, with 9 bases that match TRBD1. CDR3 size: 15 residues. Germline assignment: CDR1 MNHEY and CDR2 SVGEGT. Germline trimming cut 6 bases from V and 7 bases from J; bases unmatched to any gene: 10. The DNA of the CDR3 is TGTGCCAGCAGCCCCCAGGGACAGGGCGTCCAGCCCCAGCATTTT. Translation gives CASSPQGQGVQPQHF.

The J gene is TRBJ2-7, the V gene TRBV2; 14 nucleotides match TRBD2. Losses at the gene ends were 5 bases for V and 3 bases for J; bases not matched to a gene: 3. The CDR3 consists of 15 residues. CDR1 is SNHLY and CDR2 is FYNNEI in the germline V gene. The CDR3 protein is CASSPGTSGSYEQYF. CDR3 sequence (DNA): TGTGCCAGCAGTCCGGGGACTAGCGGGAGCTACGAGCAGTACTTC.

V usage is TRBV6-2 or TRBV6-3 and J usage is TRBJ1-5; D remains ambiguous. Germline V CDR1 and CDR2: MNHEY, SVGEGT. V lost 6 bases and J lost 6, with 18 bases in between. The CDR3 spans 15 residues. CDR3 bases: TGTGCCAGCAGCGCAAGTAGTCAGGTGGGTCAGCCCCAGCATTTT. Its translation is CASSASSQVGQPQHF.

The gene calls are TRBV11-2 and TRBJ1-4; no reliable D call. CDR1 is SGHAT, CDR2 FQNNGV, per germline. V was shortened by 0 bases and J by 8 bases, with 10 bases between the two germline ends. The CDR3 consists of 14 residues. Here the CDR3 reads CASSLEAKGEKLFF. CDR3 sequence (DNA): TGTGCCAGCAGCTTAGAGGCAAAAGGGGAAAAACTGTTTTTT.

V usage is TRBV5-8 and J usage is TRBJ1-1; perhaps TRBD1 as D (5 bases). V was cut by 4 bases and J by 7 bases, with 14 bases left in between. This CDR3 spans 13 amino acids. Germline V gene sequence: CDR1 SGHTS, CDR2 YDEGEE. CDR3 residues: CASSLRVSGEAFF. The CDR3 nucleotides are TGTGCCAGCAGCCTCAGGGTATCTGGTGAAGCTTTCTTT.

The chain recombines TRBV7-2 with TRBJ2-3, with D possibly being TRBD2 (6 bases). The CDR3 extends over 17 amino acids. The germline V gene encodes CDR1 SGHTA and CDR2 FQGNSA. Trimming stripped 0 bases from V and 5 bases from J, with 18 bases between. CDR3 in amino acids: CASSLALASGEGDTQYF. For the CDR3, the DNA is TGTGCCAGCAGCTTAGCGCTAGCTTCGGGGGAAGGAGATACGCAGTATTTT. The full variable domain, its missing parts supplied by reference TRBV7-2 and TRBJ2-3, is GAGVSQSPSNKVTEKGKDVELRCDPISGHTALYWYRQSLGQGLEFLIYFQGNSAPDKSGLPSDRFSAERTGGSVSTLTIQRTQQEDSAVYLCASSLALASGEGDTQYFGPGTRLTVL.

V is TRBV2 and J is TRBJ2-4; D is possibly TRBD1 (5 bases). The CDR3 length is 16 residues. CDR1 and CDR2 from the germline V gene are SNHLY and FYNNEI. Deletions cut 7 bases from V and 0 bases from J, with 16 bases between. Here the CDR3 reads CASKSTAFIAKNIQYF. The CDR3 nucleotides read TGTGCCAGCAAATCGACAGCCTTTATAGCCAAAAACATTCAGTACTTC.

The chain joins TRBV19 to TRBJ2-1; D is perhaps TRBD2 (7 bases). Germline CDR1 LNHDA, CDR2 SQIVND (reference sequence). The CDR3 is 15 amino acids. V lost 8 bases to trimming and J lost 7 bases, with 21 bases between them. CDR3 in amino acids: CASDSLGGPRNEQFF. The DNA for the CDR3 is TGTGCCAGTGATTCCCTCGGGGGGCCGCGGAATGAGCAGTTCTTC.

The V call is TRBV27, the J call TRBJ2-1; no clear D. Trimming removed 0 bases at V and 7 bases at J, with 22 bases between. The CDR3 runs to 18 residues. Germline V CDR1 and CDR2: MNHEY, SMNVEV (reference sequence). The CDR3 here is CASSLSWSQATSGNEQFF. CDR3 bases: TGTGCCAGCAGTTTATCCTGGAGCCAAGCAACAAGTGGGAATGAGCAGTTCTTC.